This T cell receptor beta chain comes out of a study of blood T cell repertoires in COVID-19. For the study at large: There were acute and convalescent COVID-19 samples, and they came from the United States, Italy and Spain.

CDR3 length: 17 residues. V was trimmed by 0 bases and J by 2 bases, leaving 16 bases between them. Per germline, CDR1 MGHRA and CDR2 YSYEKL. Cohorts were based on clinical histories the participants reported. Original data processing: Researchers report that nucleated cell counts were estimated from reference gene primer amplification. Assay: immunoSEQ multiplex PCR; the TCRdb copy retains only in-frame clones and omits some. For V, J and clone size, that table is used; D and trimming come from the DNA. Of 350,000 to 450,000 clones in the sample, 80% to 90% are singletons; the top ten hold roughly 1.9%.

The sequence derives from a man between 35 and 55 years old in a cohort exposed to, infected with or recovered from COVID-19 (not recorded which). Sample: PBMCs or T cells enriched from blood (not recorded which). The chain couples TRBV4-1 to TRBJ2-5; D might be TRBD2 (5 bases). This CDR3 is CASSQDLGIRRQETQYF. The CDR3 DNA sequence: TGCGCCAGCAGCCAAGATCTGGGCATAAGGAGGCAAGAGACCCAGTACTTC.